One and the same sample provided the 5 T cell receptor beta chains below, sequenced in a study of cytomegalovirus exposure and HLA in healthy donors. Both 60 Vbeta primers and 13 Jbeta primers went into the PCR. Sequenced by immunoSEQ multiplex PCR; TCRdb stores in-frame clones only, minus some. The sample holds 150,000 or so clones, over 75% seen once. The sample comprised PBMCs. The source is a woman in her twenties or thirties in good health and CMV-seronegative.

The V and J genes are TRBV5-1 and TRBJ2-5; 7 nucleotides line up with TRBD1. Germline V lookup: CDR1 SGHRS, CDR2 YFSETQ. This CDR3 spans 15 amino acids. J lost 4 bases, V lost 4 bases, and 10 bases had no gene match. CDR3 nucleotides: TGCGCCAGCAGCCCCACAGGGGATCCCCCAGAGACCCAGTACTTC. It translates to CASSPTGDPPETQYF.

This clone has only a few counts. The chain carries TRBV9 and TRBJ2-7, with TRBD2 identical over 11 bases. Unmatched junction bases numbered 3, after V lost 3 bases and J lost 1 base. The germline gives CDR1 SGDLS, CDR2 YYNGEE. CDR3 length: 15 amino acids. The CDR3 DNA follows: TGTGCCAGCAGCGGGGGACTAGCGGAGTCCTACGAGCAGTACTTC. Its translation: CASSGGLAESYEQYF. Drawing the rest from reference TRBV9 and TRBJ2-7, the complete variable domain is DSGVTQTPKHLITATGQRVTLRCSPRSGDLSVYWYQQSLDQGLQFLIQYYNGEERAKGNILERFSAQQFPDLHSELNLSSLELGDSALYFCASSGGLAESYEQYFGPGTRLTVT.

The sample holds many counts of this clone. The J gene is TRBJ2-1, the V gene TRBV5-6; TRBD2 agrees at 7 bases. The CDR3 is made up of 15 amino acids. Germline CDR1 reads SGHDT; CDR2 reads YYEEEE. V lost 5 bases and J lost 0; bases outside the gene matches: 5. Here the CDR3 DNA reads TGTGCCAGCAGTTGGGACTACAACTCCTACAATGAGCAGTTCTTC. It is translated as CASSWDYNSYNEQFF.

The genes are TRBV19 and TRBJ1-5; 10 bases are shared with TRBD1. Germline CDR1 and CDR2: LNHDA and SQIVND (reference sequence). This CDR3 has 15 residues. Trimming removed 6 bases from V and 7 bases from J; junction bases left unmatched: 9. In DNA, the CDR3 is TGTGCCAGTAGGGGGGGGACAGGGGACGAACAGCCCCAGCATTTT. Its protein is CASRGGTGDEQPQHF.

This clone occurred a few times. The chain uses TRBV15 and TRBJ2-5, with no clear D. CDR1 LNHNV and CDR2 YYDKDF come from the germline V gene (reference sequence). The V end lost 0 bases, the J end lost 5 bases, and 13 bases lay between the germline ends. This CDR3 has 15 residues. DNA for the CDR3: TGTGCCACCAGCAGAGATCTCGGTATCATGGAGACCCAGTACTTC. This gives the protein CATSRDLGIMETQYF. Variable domain in full (rest from reference TRBV15 and TRBJ2-5): DAMVIQNPRYQVTQFGKPVTLSCSQTLNHNVMYWYQQKSSQAPKLLFHYYDKDFNNEADTPDNFQSRRPNTSFCFLDIRSPGLGDTAMYLCATSRDLGIMETQYFGPGTRLLVL.